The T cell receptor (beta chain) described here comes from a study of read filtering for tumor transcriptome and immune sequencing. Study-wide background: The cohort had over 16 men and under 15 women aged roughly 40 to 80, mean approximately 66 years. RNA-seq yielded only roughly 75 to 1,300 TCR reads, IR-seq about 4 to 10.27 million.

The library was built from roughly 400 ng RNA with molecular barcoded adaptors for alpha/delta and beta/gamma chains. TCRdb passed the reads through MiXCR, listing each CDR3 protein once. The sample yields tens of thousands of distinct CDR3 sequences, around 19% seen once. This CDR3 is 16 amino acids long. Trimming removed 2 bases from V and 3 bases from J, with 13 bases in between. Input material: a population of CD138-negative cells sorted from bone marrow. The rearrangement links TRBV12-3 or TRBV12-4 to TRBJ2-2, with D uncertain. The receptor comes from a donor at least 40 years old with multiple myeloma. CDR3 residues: CASSLYRLVDTGELFF. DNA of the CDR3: TGTGCCAGCAGTTTATACCGTCTAGTCGACACCGGGGAGCTGTTTTTT.